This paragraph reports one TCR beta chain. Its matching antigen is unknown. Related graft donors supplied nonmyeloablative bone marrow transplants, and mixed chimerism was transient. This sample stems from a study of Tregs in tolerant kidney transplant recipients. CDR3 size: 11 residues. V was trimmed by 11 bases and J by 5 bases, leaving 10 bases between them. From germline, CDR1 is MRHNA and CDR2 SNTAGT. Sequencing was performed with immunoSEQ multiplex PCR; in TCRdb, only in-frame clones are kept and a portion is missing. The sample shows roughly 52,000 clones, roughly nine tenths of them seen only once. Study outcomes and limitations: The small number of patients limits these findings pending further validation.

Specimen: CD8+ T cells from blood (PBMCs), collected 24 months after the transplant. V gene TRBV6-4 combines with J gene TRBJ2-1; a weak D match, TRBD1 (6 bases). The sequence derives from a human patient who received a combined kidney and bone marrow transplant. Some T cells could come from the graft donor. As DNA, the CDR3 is TGTGCCGGCGGACAGAACAATGAGCAGTTCTTC. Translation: CAGGQNNEQFF.